These 11 T cell receptor beta chains were sequenced from one sample in a study of blood T cell repertoires in COVID-19. Assay used: immunoSEQ multiplex PCR; TCRdb lists only in-frame clones, some missing. The sample carries approximately 160,000 clones, around 83% recorded once. Input material: peripheral blood. The source is a woman aged 55-70 years with COVID-19, enrolled during active disease.

The V and J genes are TRBV10-3 and TRBJ2-1; possibly TRBD2 for D (7 bases). Germline V CDR1 and CDR2: ENHRY, SYGVKD. The CDR3 extends over 16 amino acids. Between the trimmed V and J ends, which lost 11 bases and 9 bases, there was a span of 29 bases. The CDR3 coding sequence is TGTGCCTCCTCGCGAGAGGGGGGGGCTTTTAGGAGTGAGCAGTTCTTC. Its translation is CASSREGGAFRSEQFF.

The chain is built from TRBV7-9 and TRBJ1-2, with 12 bases lining up with TRBD1. CDR1 SEHNR and CDR2 FQNEAQ come from the germline V gene (reference sequence). This CDR3 has 17 amino acids. J was trimmed by 7 bases and V by 5 bases; bases with no gene match: 14. The CDR3 loop reads CASSPSPGGQGARGYTF. Here the CDR3 DNA reads TGTGCCAGCAGCCCCTCCCCCGGGGGACAGGGGGCGCGTGGCTACACCTTC.

The CDR3 sequence: CASSLPSGRSGANVLTF. DNA for the CDR3: TGTGCCAGCAGCTTACCAAGCGGCCGCTCTGGGGCCAACGTCCTGACTTTC. The rearrangement uses TRBV7-6 and TRBJ2-6; D is perhaps TRBD2 (5 bases). The germline gives CDR1 SGHVS, CDR2 FNYEAQ. There are 17 residues in the CDR3. With 2 bases removed from V and 0 bases from J, the gap between germline ends came to 11 bases.

V usage is TRBV18 and J usage is TRBJ2-2; 9 positions agree with TRBD1. V dropped 1 base and J dropped 4; count of bases not matched to a gene: 4. CDR3 length: 16 amino acids. Germline V CDR1 and CDR2: KGHSH, LQKENI. CDR3 coding DNA: TGTGCCAGCTCACCACTACAGGGGGCAGGCACCGGGGAGCTGTTTTTT. Encoded protein: CASSPLQGAGTGELFF.

V and J are TRBV7-3 and TRBJ1-1, with 8 bases aligning to TRBD1. The CDR3 is made up of 14 amino acids. Trimming cost V 6 bases and J 0 bases; bases outside gene matches: 3. Per the germline V gene, CDR1 is SGHTA and CDR2 is FQGTGA. In DNA, the CDR3 is TGTGCCAGCAGAGCAGGGGGCGTGAACACTGAAGCTTTCTTT. As protein: CASRAGGVNTEAFF. The full variable domain, with the rest looked up from reference TRBV7-3 and TRBJ1-1, is GAGVSQTPSNKVTEKGKYVELRCDPISGHTALYWYRQSLGQGPEFLIYFQGTGAADDSGLPNDRFFAVRPEGSVSTLKIQRTERGDSAVYLCASRAGGVNTEAFFGQGTRLTVV.

CDR3 sequence: CASSSRAGRGDQPQHF. In DNA form, the CDR3 reads TGTGCCAGCAGCTCCCGAGCCGGGAGGGGAGACCAGCCCCAGCATTTT. The chain is built from TRBV21-1 and TRBJ1-5. TRBV21-1 is a pseudogene locus. This CDR3 is 16 amino acids long.

This clone appeared once. The V gene is TRBV19, the J gene TRBJ2-1; 9 nucleotides align to TRBD2. Germline trimming cut 2 bases from V and 8 bases from J; bases unmatched to any gene: 10. The germline CDR1 and CDR2 sequences are LNHDA and SQIVND (reference sequence). This CDR3 has 16 residues. CDR3 in DNA: TGTGCCAGTAGTATAATGGGGAAGACTAGCGGAGATGAGCAGTTCTTC. Its translation: CASSIMGKTSGDEQFF.

This CDR3 reads CASSLAPGAIAEAFF. CDR3 nucleotide sequence: TGCGCCAGCAGCTTGGCCCCAGGGGCTATTGCTGAAGCTTTCTTT. V is TRBV5-1 and J is TRBJ1-1; possibly TRBD1 for D (6 bases). The germline CDR1 and CDR2 sequences are SGHRS and YFSETQ. Trimming removed 0 bases from V and 6 bases from J, with 15 bases in between. The length of the CDR3 is 15 residues.

This sequence joins TRBV5-1 and TRBJ1-2; a weak D match, TRBD1 (5 bases). The germline V and J ends were trimmed by 0 bases and 4 bases, with 13 bases remaining between them. The CDR3 runs 15 residues. Germline V gene sequence: CDR1 SGHRS, CDR2 YFSETQ. The CDR3 sequence: CASSLAKGKGYGYTF. DNA of the CDR3: TGCGCCAGCAGCTTGGCCAAGGGGAAGGGCTATGGCTACACCTTC.

The V call is TRBV5-6, the J call TRBJ2-7, with 7 nucleotides matching TRBD1. This CDR3 spans 14 amino acids. The germline V gene has CDR1 SGHDT and CDR2 YYEEEE. V lost 1 base, J lost 3 bases, and 4 bases stayed unmatched. The CDR3 nucleotides are TGTGCCAGCAGCTTGAGGGGGCGCATCTACGAGCAGTACGTC. Translating gives CASSLRGRIYEQYV.

V is TRBV19 and J is TRBJ2-1; 11 nucleotides match TRBD2. Trimming at V came to 5 bases and at J to 4 bases, leaving 1 base not matched to a gene. This CDR3 has 14 amino acids. The germline V gene has CDR1 LNHDA and CDR2 SQIVND (reference sequence). The DNA for the CDR3 is TGTGCCAGTAGTGGACTAGCGGGTTACAATGAGCAGTTCTTC. Residues: CASSGLAGYNEQFF.